This TCR beta chain emerged from a study of cytomegalovirus exposure and HLA in healthy donors. Notes on the study in general: The study listed roughly 160 cytomegalovirus-associated TCR beta chains.

Trimming took 3 bases from V and 5 from J, leaving 13 bases between them. The CDR3 contains 14 residues. Germline CDR1 reads MNHEY; CDR2 reads SMNVEV (reference sequence). Comments on this clone: Its specificity is unknown.

Data came from immunoSEQ multiplex PCR; TCRdb stores just in-frame clones and leaves some out. The data hold fewer than 200,000 clones, with roughly 86% observed a single time. Sequencing was done on a sample of PBMCs. V is TRBV27 and J is TRBJ2-5; D possibly corresponds to TRBD2 (6 bases). This TCR came from a man under 40 in good health and CMV-seropositive. The DNA of the CDR3 is TGTGCCAGCAGTTTGGCGGGGCCACGGGAGACCCAGTACTTC. Translation gives CASSLAGPRETQYF.